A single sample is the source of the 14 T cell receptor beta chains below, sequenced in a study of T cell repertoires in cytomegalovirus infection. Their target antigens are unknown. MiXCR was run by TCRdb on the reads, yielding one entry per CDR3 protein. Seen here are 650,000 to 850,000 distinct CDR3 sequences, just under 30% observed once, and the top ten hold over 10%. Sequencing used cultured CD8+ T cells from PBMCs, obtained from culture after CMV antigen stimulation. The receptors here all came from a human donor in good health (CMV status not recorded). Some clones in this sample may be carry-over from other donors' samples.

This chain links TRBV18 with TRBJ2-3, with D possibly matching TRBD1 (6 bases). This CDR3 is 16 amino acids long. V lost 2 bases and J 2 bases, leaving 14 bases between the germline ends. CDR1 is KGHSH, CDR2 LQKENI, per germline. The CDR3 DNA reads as TGTGCCAGCTCACCAGGGACAAAAGGCCTCACAGATACGCAGTATTTT. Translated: CASSPGTKGLTDTQYF.

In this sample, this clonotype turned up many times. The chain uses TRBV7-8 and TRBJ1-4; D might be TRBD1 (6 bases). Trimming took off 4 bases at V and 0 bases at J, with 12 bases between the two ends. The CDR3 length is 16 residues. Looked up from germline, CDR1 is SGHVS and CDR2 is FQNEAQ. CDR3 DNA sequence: TGTGCCAGCAGCTCCATGACAGGAGCAACTAATGAAAAACTGTTTTTT. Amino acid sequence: CASSSMTGATNEKLFF.

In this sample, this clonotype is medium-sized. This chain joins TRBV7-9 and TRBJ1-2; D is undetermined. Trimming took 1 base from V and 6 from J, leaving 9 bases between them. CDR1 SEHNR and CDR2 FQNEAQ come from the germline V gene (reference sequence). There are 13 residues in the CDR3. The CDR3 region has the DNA TGTGCCAGCAGCTTAGGGGTACCGGATGGCTACACCTTC. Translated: CASSLGVPDGYTF.

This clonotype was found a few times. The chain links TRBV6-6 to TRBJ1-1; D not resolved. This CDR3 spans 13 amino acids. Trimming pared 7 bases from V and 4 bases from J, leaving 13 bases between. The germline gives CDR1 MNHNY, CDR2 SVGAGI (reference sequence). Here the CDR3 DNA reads TGTGCCAGCACCACCGTAGTGGGCACTGAAGCTTTCTTT. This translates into CASTTVVGTEAFF.

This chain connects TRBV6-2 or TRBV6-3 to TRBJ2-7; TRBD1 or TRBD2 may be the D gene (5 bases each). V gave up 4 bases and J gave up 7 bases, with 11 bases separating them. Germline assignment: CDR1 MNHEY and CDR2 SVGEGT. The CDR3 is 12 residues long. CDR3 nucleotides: TGTGCCAGCAGTTTTGGGGGTGGTGAGCAGTACGTC. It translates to CASSFGGGEQYV.

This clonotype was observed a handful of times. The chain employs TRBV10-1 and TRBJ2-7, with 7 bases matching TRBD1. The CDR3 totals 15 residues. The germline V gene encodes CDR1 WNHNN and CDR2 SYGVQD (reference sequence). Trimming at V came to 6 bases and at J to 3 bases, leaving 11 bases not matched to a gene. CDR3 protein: CASSYDRVLGYEQYF. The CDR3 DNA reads TGCGCCAGCAGCTACGACAGGGTGCTAGGCTACGAGCAGTACTTC.

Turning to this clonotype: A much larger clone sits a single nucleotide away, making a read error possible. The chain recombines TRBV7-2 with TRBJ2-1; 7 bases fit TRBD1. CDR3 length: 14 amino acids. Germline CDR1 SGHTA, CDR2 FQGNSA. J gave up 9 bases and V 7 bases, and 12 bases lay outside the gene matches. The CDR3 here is CASNIPFDRVEQFF. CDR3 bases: TGTGCCAGCAACATTCCCTTCGACAGGGTTGAGCAGTTCTTC.

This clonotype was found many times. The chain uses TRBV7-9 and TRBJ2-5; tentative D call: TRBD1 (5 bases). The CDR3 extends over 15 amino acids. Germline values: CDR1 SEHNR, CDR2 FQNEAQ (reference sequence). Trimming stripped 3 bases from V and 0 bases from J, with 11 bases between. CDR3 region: CASSFQGQYQETQYF. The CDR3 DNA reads TGTGCCAGCAGCTTTCAGGGCCAGTACCAAGAGACCCAGTACTTC.

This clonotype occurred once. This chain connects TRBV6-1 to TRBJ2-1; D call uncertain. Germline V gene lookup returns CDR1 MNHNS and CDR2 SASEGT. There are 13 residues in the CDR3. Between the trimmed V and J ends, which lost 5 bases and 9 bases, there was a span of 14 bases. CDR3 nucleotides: TGTGCCAGCAGTATACAAGGCTGGAGTGAGCAGTTCTTC. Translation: CASSIQGWSEQFF.

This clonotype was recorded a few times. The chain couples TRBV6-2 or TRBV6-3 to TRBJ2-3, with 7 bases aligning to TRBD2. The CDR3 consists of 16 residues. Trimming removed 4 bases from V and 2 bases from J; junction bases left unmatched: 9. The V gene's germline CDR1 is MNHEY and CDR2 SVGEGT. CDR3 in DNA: TGTGCCAGCAGTTCCCTATGGGGGGGAAACACAGATACGCAGTATTTT. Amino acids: CASSSLWGGNTDTQYF.

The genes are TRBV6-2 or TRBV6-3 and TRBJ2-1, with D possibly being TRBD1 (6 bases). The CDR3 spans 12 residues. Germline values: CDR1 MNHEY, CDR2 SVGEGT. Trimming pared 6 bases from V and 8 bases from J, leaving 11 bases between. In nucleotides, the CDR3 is TGTGCCAGCAGGGCAGGGGCCCATGAGCAGTTCTTC. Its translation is CASRAGAHEQFF.

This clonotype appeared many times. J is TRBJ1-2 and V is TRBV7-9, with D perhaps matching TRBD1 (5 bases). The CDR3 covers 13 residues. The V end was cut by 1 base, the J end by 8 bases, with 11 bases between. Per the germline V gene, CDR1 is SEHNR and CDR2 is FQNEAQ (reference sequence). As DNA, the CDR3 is TGTGCCAGCAGCTTAGGACAGCTCTTCGGCTACACCTTC. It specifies CASSLGQLFGYTF.

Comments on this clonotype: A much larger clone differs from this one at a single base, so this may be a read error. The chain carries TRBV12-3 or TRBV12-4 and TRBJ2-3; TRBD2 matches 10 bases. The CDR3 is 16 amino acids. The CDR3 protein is CANSLLAGGHTDTQYF. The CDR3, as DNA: TGTGCCAACAGTTTATTAGCGGGGGGACACACAGATACGCAGTATTTT.

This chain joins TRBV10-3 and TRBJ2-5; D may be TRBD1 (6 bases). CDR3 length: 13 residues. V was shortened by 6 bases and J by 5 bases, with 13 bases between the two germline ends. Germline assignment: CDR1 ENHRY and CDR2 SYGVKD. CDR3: CAISRTGSETQYF. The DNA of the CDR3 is TGTGCCATCAGCCGCACAGGGAGTGAGACCCAGTACTTC.